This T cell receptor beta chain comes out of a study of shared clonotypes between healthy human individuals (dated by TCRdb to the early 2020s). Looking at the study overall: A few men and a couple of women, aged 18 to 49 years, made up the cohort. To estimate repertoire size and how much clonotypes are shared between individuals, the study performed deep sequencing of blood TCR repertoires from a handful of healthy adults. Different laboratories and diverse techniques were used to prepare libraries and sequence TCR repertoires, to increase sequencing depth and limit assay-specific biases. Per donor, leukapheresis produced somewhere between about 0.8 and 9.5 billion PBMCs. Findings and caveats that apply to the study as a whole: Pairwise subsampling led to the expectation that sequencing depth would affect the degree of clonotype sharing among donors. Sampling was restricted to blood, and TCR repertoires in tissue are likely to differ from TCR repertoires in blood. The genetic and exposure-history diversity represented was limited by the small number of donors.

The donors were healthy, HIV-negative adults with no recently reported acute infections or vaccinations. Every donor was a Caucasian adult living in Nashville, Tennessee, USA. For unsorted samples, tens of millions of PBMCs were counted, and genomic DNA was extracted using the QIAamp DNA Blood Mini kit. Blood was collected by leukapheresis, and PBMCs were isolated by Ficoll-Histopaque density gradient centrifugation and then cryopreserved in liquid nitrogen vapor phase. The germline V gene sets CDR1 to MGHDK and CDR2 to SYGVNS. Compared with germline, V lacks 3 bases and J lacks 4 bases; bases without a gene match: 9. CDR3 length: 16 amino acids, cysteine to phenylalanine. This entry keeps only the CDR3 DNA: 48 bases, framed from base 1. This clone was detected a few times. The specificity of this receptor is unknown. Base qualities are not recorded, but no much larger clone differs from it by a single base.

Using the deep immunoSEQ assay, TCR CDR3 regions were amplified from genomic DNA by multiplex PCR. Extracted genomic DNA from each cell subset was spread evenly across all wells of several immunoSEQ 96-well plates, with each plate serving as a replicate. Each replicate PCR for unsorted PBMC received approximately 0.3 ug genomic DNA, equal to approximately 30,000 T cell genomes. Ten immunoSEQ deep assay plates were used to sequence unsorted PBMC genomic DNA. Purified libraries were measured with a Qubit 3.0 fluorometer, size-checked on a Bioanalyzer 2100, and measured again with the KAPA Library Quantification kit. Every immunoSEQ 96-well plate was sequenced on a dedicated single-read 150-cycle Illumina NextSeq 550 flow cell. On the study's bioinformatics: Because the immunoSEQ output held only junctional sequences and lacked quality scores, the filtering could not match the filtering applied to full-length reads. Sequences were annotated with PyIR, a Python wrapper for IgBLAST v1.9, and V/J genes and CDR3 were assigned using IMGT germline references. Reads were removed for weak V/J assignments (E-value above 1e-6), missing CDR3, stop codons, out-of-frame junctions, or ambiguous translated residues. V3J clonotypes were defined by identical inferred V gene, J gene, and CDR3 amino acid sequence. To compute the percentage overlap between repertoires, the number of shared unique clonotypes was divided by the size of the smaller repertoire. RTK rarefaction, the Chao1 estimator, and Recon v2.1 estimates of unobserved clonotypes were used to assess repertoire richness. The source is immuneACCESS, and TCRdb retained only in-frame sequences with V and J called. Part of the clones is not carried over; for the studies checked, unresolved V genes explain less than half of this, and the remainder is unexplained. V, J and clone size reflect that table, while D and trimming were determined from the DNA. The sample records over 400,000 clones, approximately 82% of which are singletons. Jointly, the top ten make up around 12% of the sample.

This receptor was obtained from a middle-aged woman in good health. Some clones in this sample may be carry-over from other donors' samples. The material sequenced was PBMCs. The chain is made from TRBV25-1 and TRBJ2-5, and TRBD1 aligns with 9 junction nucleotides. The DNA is TGTGCCAGCAGTGATCCGGGGACAGGGCGGGGAGAGACCCAGTACTTC. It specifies CASSDPGTGRGETQYF.